A single sample gave rise to the 19 T cell receptor beta chains below, sequenced in a study of blood T cell repertoires in COVID-19. The data were produced by immunoSEQ multiplex PCR, yet TCRdb's version contains in-frame clones alone and is incomplete. Among 150,000 to 200,000 clones listed, about 84% were seen once. Specimen: peripheral blood. Source of these receptors: a human donor in a cohort sampled during active COVID-19.

The V and J genes are TRBV27 and TRBJ1-1, with TRBD1 as a possible D gene (6 bases). The germline V and J ends were trimmed by 4 bases and 2 bases, with 8 bases remaining between them. CDR3 length: 13 residues. Germline assignment: CDR1 MNHEY and CDR2 SMNVEV (reference sequence). Here the CDR3 reads CASSWGGNTEAFF. The CDR3 DNA reads as TGTGCCAGCAGTTGGGGGGGCAACACTGAAGCTTTCTTT.

This chain uses TRBV15 with TRBJ2-5, with D possibly being TRBD2 (7 bases). The CDR3 totals 15 residues. Germline CDR1 is LNHNV and CDR2 is YYDKDF (reference sequence). V gave up 5 bases and J gave up 5 bases, with 18 bases separating them. In DNA, the CDR3 is TGTGCCACCAGCCCGGCGGGGGCCGGATACGAGACCCAGTACTTC. Protein: CATSPAGAGYETQYF.

The CDR3 DNA reads TGTGCCAGCCTCCCCCCTAGCTACAATGAGCAGTTCTTC. This gives the protein CASLPPSYNEQFF. The V and J genes are TRBV6-4 and TRBJ2-1; D is unclear. This CDR3 comprises 13 residues. CDR1 is MRHNA and CDR2 is SNTAGT in the germline V gene. Trimming took off 8 bases at V and 3 bases at J, with 11 bases between the two ends.

V and J are TRBV19 and TRBJ2-7; 10 bases map to TRBD2. After removal of 8 bases from V and 3 bases from J, the junction contained 10 bases not matched to a gene. The length of the CDR3 is 15 residues. CDR1 is LNHDA and CDR2 is SQIVND in the germline V gene (reference sequence). The CDR3 DNA reads TGTGCCAGTGCTCGACTAGCGGGTAGGGTCTACGAGCAGTACTTC. This codes for CASARLAGRVYEQYF.

The J gene is TRBJ2-7, the V gene TRBV6-5; TRBD1 is a possible D gene (6 bases). The V gene lost 6 bases and the J gene lost 3 bases, with 18 bases spanning the gap. The CDR3 has 15 residues. Germline CDR1 is MNHEY and CDR2 is SVGAGI. The CDR3 DNA reads TGTGCCAGCAGGCGACAGGTAAACGAGGACTACGAGCAGTACTTC. Protein: CASRRQVNEDYEQYF.

The CDR3 coding sequence is TGCAGTGCTAGAGGCGGGGAGCAGTTCTTC. Translated, it gives CSARGGEQFF. The V call is TRBV20-1, the J call TRBJ2-1; D possibly corresponds to TRBD2 (5 bases). V gave up 1 base and J gave up 10 bases, with 5 bases separating them. The CDR3 spans 10 residues. Germline V gives CDR1 DFQATT, CDR2 SNEGSKA (reference sequence).

The rearrangement links TRBV19 to TRBJ2-7, with 8 positions matching TRBD1. The trim removed 8 bases at V and 2 bases at J, leaving 5 bases unmatched. This CDR3 has 13 amino acids. Germline V CDR1 and CDR2: LNHDA, SQIVND (reference sequence). This CDR3 is CASSGGNTYEQYF. The CDR3 nucleotides read TGTGCCAGTTCAGGGGGCAACACCTACGAGCAGTACTTC.

This clone was picked up a small number of times. The chain combines TRBV29-1 with TRBJ1-2, with a possible D match to TRBD1 (6 bases). Looked up from germline, CDR1 is SQVTM and CDR2 is ANQGSEA. Trimming pared 1 base from V and 6 bases from J, leaving 15 bases between. This CDR3 is 14 amino acids long. The CDR3 nucleotides read TGCAGCGTTGAAGTGGGAACAGGGTCGCATGGCTACACCTTC. The encoded protein is CSVEVGTGSHGYTF.

The V and J genes are TRBV2 and TRBJ2-5; unclear D gene. This CDR3 has 13 residues. Germline V gives CDR1 SNHLY, CDR2 FYNNEI. V was cut by 6 bases and J by 3 bases, with 11 bases left in between. CDR3 loop: CASSGRRKETQYF. In nucleotides, the CDR3 is TGTGCCAGCAGCGGTAGGAGAAAAGAGACCCAGTACTTC.

The chain combines TRBV19 with TRBJ2-2, with D uncertain. Germline loops: CDR1 LNHDA, CDR2 SQIVND (reference sequence). The CDR3 is made up of 13 amino acids. Trimming took 10 bases from V and 4 from J, leaving 13 bases between them. The CDR3 protein is CATTVWATGELFF. The DNA of the CDR3 is TGTGCCACCACTGTCTGGGCCACCGGGGAGCTGTTTTTT.

CDR3 sequence: CASTPGRLGDEQFF. CDR3 nucleotides: TGTGCCAGCACACCAGGCAGGTTGGGAGATGAGCAGTTCTTC. The rearrangement links TRBV2 to TRBJ2-1; tentatively, D is TRBD2 (5 bases). The CDR3 sequence is 14 residues long. In germline, CDR1 is SNHLY, CDR2 FYNNEI. Between the trimmed V and J ends, which lost 7 bases and 8 bases, there was a span of 18 bases.

The chain couples TRBV6-1 to TRBJ1-1, with 10 bases matching TRBD1. The ends lost 4 bases at V and 4 bases at J; junction bases unmatched: 9. The CDR3 is 16 residues long. Germline values: CDR1 MNHNS, CDR2 SASEGT. The chain's CDR3 is CASSAQPGQGITEAFF. CDR3 coding DNA: TGTGCCAGCAGTGCCCAACCGGGACAGGGGATCACTGAAGCTTTCTTT.

The chain combines TRBV4-2 with TRBJ2-7, with D unresolved. Germline-derived CDR1 and CDR2 are LGHNA and YNFKEQ. V was clipped by 0 bases and J by 3 bases, with 12 bases between them. The CDR3 runs to 15 residues. The CDR3 bases are TGTGCCAGCAGCCAAGAACGTCACAGTGGCTACGAGCAGTACTTC. Its protein is CASSQERHSGYEQYF.

This clone was seen once. This chain uses TRBV6-5 with TRBJ2-7, with 7 bases aligning to TRBD1. Germline V lookup: CDR1 MNHEY, CDR2 SVGAGI. J was trimmed by 3 bases and V by 7 bases; bases with no gene match: 6. This CDR3 contains 13 residues. CDR3 in DNA: TGTGCCAGCACCCGGGACAGACACTACGAGCAGTACTTC. This gives the protein CASTRDRHYEQYF.

This clone was counted a few times. The chain carries TRBV19 and TRBJ1-6, with D maybe TRBD1 (5 bases). The germline V and J ends were trimmed by 5 bases and 8 bases, with 16 bases remaining between them. Germline CDR1 reads LNHDA; CDR2 reads SQIVND (reference sequence). The CDR3 runs 15 residues. The CDR3 DNA reads as TGTGCCAGTAGTCCCTCAGGGCGCCGAGATTCACCCCTCCACTTT. Translation: CASSPSGRRDSPLHF.

V and J are TRBV6-1 and TRBJ2-7; 7 bases match TRBD2. Losses at the gene ends were 1 base for V and 2 bases for J; bases not matched to a gene: 8. The CDR3 is 16 amino acids. Germline V gene lookup returns CDR1 MNHNS and CDR2 SASEGT. The CDR3 sequence: CASSEGGGSGTYEQYF. DNA for the CDR3: TGTGCCAGCAGTGAAGGAGGTGGGAGCGGGACCTACGAGCAGTACTTC.

V is TRBV19 and J is TRBJ1-2, with D possibly being TRBD1 (6 bases). Trimming left V 3 bases short and J 5 bases short, with 10 bases between. CDR1 and CDR2 (germline): LNHDA, SQIVND (reference sequence). The CDR3 length is 13 residues. The CDR3 region has the DNA TGTGCCAGTAGTATGACCAGGGGTTATGGCTACACCTTC. Translating gives CASSMTRGYGYTF.

This clone was detected a few times. At one of its ends the junction is not consistent with the germline gene, which may arise from a read error. The rearrangement joins TRBV7-3 to TRBJ2-3, with TRBD2 matching over 11 bases. Germline CDR1 is SGHTA and CDR2 is FQGTGA. The CDR3 extends over 16 amino acids. Written as DNA, the CDR3 is TGTGCCAGCAGCCTAACTAGCGGGGGTCTCACAGATACGCAGTATTTT. Its protein is CASSLTSGGLTDTQYF.

The V call is TRBV27, the J call TRBJ1-6, with D possibly matching TRBD1 (6 bases). Germline CDR1 is MNHEY and CDR2 is SMNVEV (reference sequence). This CDR3 has 18 amino acids. V was cut by 2 bases and J by 6 bases, with 20 bases left in between. The CDR3 bases are TGTGCCAGCAGTTTAGGGGCAGGGGCAATCAGAGGTAATTCACCCCTCCACTTT. Its protein product is CASSLGAGAIRGNSPLHF.